What follows are 2 T cell receptor beta chains derived from one specimen sequenced in a study of T-cell memory formation after mild COVID-19. TCRdb passed the 5' RACE reads through MiXCR, listing each CDR3 protein once. Here the sample spans roughly 550,000 distinct CDR3 sequences, 20% being singletons. The sample consisted of PBMCs or a T cell subset sorted from them (not recorded which). These receptor sequences come from an adult woman who had mild COVID-19 (a few samples of this study predate the infection). Cell type and time point are not known.

The V gene is TRBV5-1, the J gene TRBJ2-2; 7 nucleotides align to TRBD2. With V trimmed by 3 bases and J by 4 bases, 3 bases remained unmatched. This CDR3 comprises 14 residues. In germline, CDR1 is SGHRS, CDR2 YFSETQ. The CDR3 loop reads CASSSREGTGELFF. The CDR3 coding sequence is TGCGCCAGCAGCTCGAGGGAGGGCACCGGGGAGCTGTTTTTT.

This clonotype was counted only a few times. The rearrangement uses TRBV14 and TRBJ2-7; D unresolved. Germline V gene data show CDR1 as SGHDN and CDR2 as FVKESK. Trimming removed 4 bases from V and 5 bases from J, with 12 bases in between. The CDR3 has 13 amino acids. The CDR3 DNA is TGTGCCAGCAGCCTTGTCGGCTTCCACGAGCAGTACTTC. As protein: CASSLVGFHEQYF.